This T cell receptor (beta chain) was recorded in a study of cytomegalovirus exposure and HLA in healthy donors. The CDR3 contains 15 residues. Germline V gives CDR1 LNHDA, CDR2 SQIVND (reference sequence). V shed 5 bases and J 1 base; nucleotides not matched to a gene: 6. Concerning this clone: The antigen is undetermined.

The study, taken as a whole, reports: Most TCR sequences were uncommon, yet certain public TCRs appeared in many donors.

Use of 60 Vbeta and 13 Jbeta primers characterized the PCR. Assay: immunoSEQ multiplex PCR; the TCRdb copy retains only in-frame clones and omits some. The table lists around 180,000 clones, 70% to 80% of them singletons. The J gene is TRBJ2-5, the V gene TRBV19; 8 nucleotides agree with TRBD1. Source material: PBMCs. This sequence was found in a man aged 55 to 70 in good health and CMV-seronegative. The CDR3 DNA sequence: TGTGCCAGTAGTGGGACAGGAAGGACCCAAGAGACCCAGTACTTC. Translation gives CASSGTGRTQETQYF.